Below, 25 T cell receptor beta chains from the same sample are listed, as sequenced in a study of T cell responses to AZD1222 COVID-19 vaccine. Here immunoSEQ multiplex PCR was the method, and the copy in TCRdb shows in-frame clones only, minus some. The data hold some 99,000 clones, with around 87% observed a single time. Sequenced material: peripheral blood, taken 28 days after the second AZD1222 dose. Receptors originate from an adult who received the AZD1222 COVID-19 vaccine.

The chain recombines TRBV18 with TRBJ1-4, with TRBD1 matching over 7 bases. The V gene end was trimmed by 6 bases and the J gene end by 7 bases; junction bases not matched to a gene: 8. CDR1 is KGHSH and CDR2 is LQKENI in the germline V gene. CDR3 length: 14 residues. The CDR3 nucleotides read TGTGCCAGCTCCCCTAGACAGGGAGGTGAAAAACTGTTTTTT. It yields the protein CASSPRQGGEKLFF.

The chain has TRBV7-9 and TRBJ1-3; maybe TRBD1 (5 bases). CDR3 length: 15 amino acids. Looked up from germline, CDR1 is SEHNR and CDR2 is FQNEAQ (reference sequence). Trimming left V 6 bases short and J 4 bases short, with 16 bases between. The chain's CDR3 is CASSSVSGAGNTIYF. CDR3 nucleotides: TGTGCCAGCAGTTCCGTCTCCGGGGCCGGAAACACCATATATTTT.

The rearrangement uses TRBV4-3 and TRBJ1-6, with D unclear. Trimming shortened V by 1 base and J by 6 bases, and 10 bases separated the two germline ends. The CDR3 sequence is 15 residues long. In germline, CDR1 is LGHNA, CDR2 YSLEER. Here the CDR3 reads CASSQGWVPNSPLHF. In DNA form, the CDR3 reads TGCGCCAGCAGCCAAGGATGGGTACCTAATTCACCCCTCCACTTT.

The genes are TRBV12-3 or TRBV12-4 and TRBJ2-2, with a possible D match to TRBD2 (6 bases). This CDR3 region has 13 residues. V was trimmed by 8 bases and J by 7 bases, leaving 14 bases between them. The CDR3 bases are TGTGCCAGCGGGTACGGGGGAAGCGGGGAGCTGTTTTTT. It encodes CASGYGGSGELFF.

The chain has TRBV7-3 and TRBJ2-7; the D gene is possibly TRBD1 (6 bases). The CDR3 has 15 amino acids. Per germline, CDR1 SGHTA and CDR2 FQGTGA. The germline V and J ends were trimmed by 0 bases and 5 bases, with 14 bases remaining between them. The chain's CDR3 is CASSLTQGSNHEQYF. CDR3 DNA sequence: TGTGCCAGCAGCTTAACCCAGGGGTCAAACCACGAGCAGTACTTC.

This chain's CDR3 is CASSLGPGGGYTEAFF. The DNA of the CDR3 is TGCGCCAGCAGCTTGGGTCCGGGGGGCGGGTACACTGAAGCTTTCTTT. The genes are TRBV5-1 and TRBJ1-1; possible D gene TRBD1, 6 bases. The CDR3 spans 16 residues. The germline gives CDR1 SGHRS, CDR2 YFSETQ. Trimming cost V 0 bases and J 3 bases, with 15 bases left between them.

The rearrangement joins TRBV11-2 to TRBJ2-2; 7 nucleotides agree with TRBD2. Germline V gene data show CDR1 as SGHAT and CDR2 as FQNNGV. J was trimmed by 6 bases and V by 6 bases; bases with no gene match: 10. The CDR3 runs to 15 residues. This CDR3 reads CASRLAAGTPGELFF. The CDR3 DNA reads TGTGCCAGCAGACTAGCAGCGGGAACCCCCGGGGAGCTGTTTTTT. Variable domain in full (rest from reference TRBV11-2 and TRBJ2-2): EAGVAQSPRYKIIEKRQSVAFWCNPISGHATLYWYQQILGQGPKLLIQFQNNGVVDDSQLPKDRFSAERLKGVDSTLKIQPAKLEDSAVYLCASRLAAGTPGELFFGEGSRLTVL.

This chain joins TRBV4-1 and TRBJ1-2; the match to TRBD1 covers 10 bases. Germline assignment: CDR1 MGHRA and CDR2 YSYEKL. This CDR3 is built from 15 residues. Trimming removed 5 bases from V and 3 bases from J; junction bases left unmatched: 6. The CDR3 reads CASSTGTGEDYGYTF. The CDR3 DNA follows: TGCGCCAGCAGCACAGGGACAGGGGAGGACTATGGCTACACCTTC.

The rearrangement links TRBV6-2 or TRBV6-3 to TRBJ2-3; 7 nucleotides line up with TRBD2. The CDR3 has 15 residues. Germline CDR1 is MNHEY and CDR2 is SVGEGT. Trimming cost V 4 bases and J 6 bases; bases outside gene matches: 10. Here the CDR3 DNA reads TGTGCCAGCAGTTTAGCAGCGGGAACTGTCGATACGCAGTATTTT. It codes for CASSLAAGTVDTQYF.

This clone was recorded once. This chain joins TRBV19 and TRBJ1-5; D perhaps matches TRBD1 (5 bases). CDR1 LNHDA and CDR2 SQIVND come from the germline V gene (reference sequence). V gave up 10 bases and J gave up 7 bases, with 17 bases separating them. There are 13 residues in the CDR3. The CDR3 loop is CATAGGKGQPQHF. The CDR3 DNA is TGTGCCACTGCGGGGGGGAAGGGGCAGCCCCAGCATTTT.

The V gene is TRBV18, the J gene TRBJ1-5; D not resolved. The CDR3 contains 16 residues. Germline V gene sequence: CDR1 KGHSH, CDR2 LQKENI. Trimming removed 6 bases at V and 0 bases at J, with 15 bases between. The CDR3 spells CASSLTTEYSNQPQHF. Here the CDR3 DNA reads TGTGCCAGCTCGCTGACGACGGAGTATAGCAATCAGCCCCAGCATTTT.

The chain joins TRBV30 to TRBJ1-2, with D perhaps matching TRBD1 (5 bases). This CDR3 has 10 amino acids. Germline CDR1 is GTSNPN and CDR2 is SVGIG (reference sequence). V was pared by 4 bases and J by 6 bases, with 6 bases between. CDR3 bases: TGTGCCTGGAAGGGGCATGGCTACACCTTC. Its translation: CAWKGHGYTF.

This sequence joins TRBV10-3 and TRBJ1-1, with D uncertain. From germline, CDR1 is ENHRY and CDR2 SYGVKD. V was trimmed by 9 bases and J by 5 bases, leaving 10 bases between them. This CDR3 spans 11 amino acids. CDR3 in amino acids: CAIFDGTEAFF. Written as DNA, the CDR3 is TGTGCCATTTTCGATGGAACTGAAGCTTTCTTT.

The chain employs TRBV19 and TRBJ1-1, with D possibly being TRBD1 (6 bases). CDR3 size: 15 residues. Germline V gene data show CDR1 as LNHDA and CDR2 as SQIVND (reference sequence). Trimming removed 7 bases at V and 0 bases at J, with 15 bases between. The CDR3, as DNA: TGTGCCAGTAACCCTGGGACATCCTTGAACACTGAAGCTTTCTTT. Translating it yields CASNPGTSLNTEAFF.

The rearrangement links TRBV10-3 to TRBJ2-7, with D possibly being TRBD2 (6 bases). Germline CDR1 is ENHRY and CDR2 is SYGVKD. This CDR3 has 17 residues. With 3 bases removed from V and 2 bases from J, the gap between germline ends came to 20 bases. CDR3 sequence reads: CAISDQPGSGKAYEQYF. For the CDR3, the DNA is TGTGCCATCAGTGATCAGCCCGGTAGCGGAAAGGCCTACGAGCAGTACTTC.

V and J are TRBV13 and TRBJ2-3; D call uncertain. CDR3 length: 15 residues. Germline-derived CDR1 and CDR2 are PRHDT and FYEKMQ (reference sequence). The V end was cut by 2 bases, the J end by 2 bases, with 11 bases between. The CDR3 DNA is TGTGCCAGCAGCTTATACGGTGCGAACACAGATACGCAGTATTTT. It encodes CASSLYGANTDTQYF.

The V call is TRBV29-1, the J call TRBJ2-5, with 7 bases matching TRBD2. Germline CDR1 is SQVTM and CDR2 is ANQGSEA. The CDR3 sequence is 12 residues long. V lost 4 bases and J lost 5; bases outside the gene matches: 4. Here the CDR3 DNA reads TGCAGCGTTGTGGGAGCGGGGGAGACCCAGTACTTC. This encodes CSVVGAGETQYF.

The CDR3 DNA reads as TGTGCCAGCAGCTTAGGGACAGGCTCCTACAATGAGCAGTTCTTC. Translation gives CASSLGTGSYNEQFF. V gene TRBV5-4 combines with J gene TRBJ2-1; 8 bases agree with TRBD1. There are 15 residues in the CDR3. V shed 2 bases, J shed 0 bases, and the junction held 1 base outside the gene matches. The germline gives CDR1 SGHNT, CDR2 YYREEE (reference sequence).

This chain links TRBV6-5 with TRBJ1-6; tentative D call: TRBD1 (5 bases). This CDR3 comprises 15 residues. The V gene's germline CDR1 is MNHEY and CDR2 SVGAGI. The V end was cut by 0 bases, the J end by 5 bases, with 8 bases between. The CDR3 DNA reads as TGTGCCAGCAGTTACTCGGGGGAAAATAATTCACCCCTCCACTTT. Its translation is CASSYSGENNSPLHF.

The genes are TRBV7-3 and TRBJ2-3; 10 nucleotides line up with TRBD2. Germline lookup yields CDR1 SGHTA and CDR2 FQGTGA. After removal of 5 bases from V and 0 bases from J, the junction contained 2 bases not matched to a gene. The CDR3 covers 15 residues. CDR3 nucleotides: TGTGCCAGCAGCCAAGCGGGAGGGAGCACAGATACGCAGTATTTT. Translating it yields CASSQAGGSTDTQYF.

V is TRBV28 and J is TRBJ1-2; D is unclear. Between the trimmed V and J ends, which lost 2 bases and 5 bases, there was a span of 6 bases. The germline gives CDR1 MDHEN, CDR2 SYDVKM. CDR3 size: 12 residues. Here the CDR3 reads CASSLMSYGYTF. In nucleotides, the CDR3 is TGTGCCAGCAGTTTAATGTCGTATGGCTACACCTTC.

The V call is TRBV10-2, the J call TRBJ2-1; 12 bases agree with TRBD2. J lost 7 bases, V lost 5 bases, and 3 bases had no gene match. The CDR3 has 14 residues. Germline V lookup: CDR1 WSHSY, CDR2 SAAADI. CDR3 DNA sequence: TGCGCCAGCAGTCTAGCGGGAGGGTCGAATGAGCAGTTCTTC. Encoded protein: CASSLAGGSNEQFF.

The V call is TRBV7-9, the J call TRBJ1-6; the D gene is possibly TRBD1 (5 bases). CDR1 is SEHNR, CDR2 FQNEAQ, per germline (reference sequence). This CDR3 contains 16 residues. Trimming removed 2 bases from V and 6 bases from J, with 14 bases in between. CDR3 DNA sequence: TGTGCCAGCAGCTTACCGGGACTTCCACTTAATTCACCCCTCCACTTT. Protein product: CASSLPGLPLNSPLHF. The complete variable domain, with remaining parts taken from reference TRBV7-9 and TRBJ1-6, reads DTGVSQNPRHKITKRGQNVTFRCDPISEHNRLYWYRQTLGQGPEFLTYFQNEAQLEKSRLLSDRFSAERPKGSFSTLEIQRTEQGDSAMYLCASSLPGLPLNSPLHFGNGTRLTVT.

This clone has a handful of counts. The chain recombines TRBV6-1 with TRBJ2-1, with 8 bases matching TRBD1. The germline CDR1 and CDR2 sequences are MNHNS and SASEGT. CDR3 size: 16 residues. V dropped 2 bases and J dropped 4; count of bases not matched to a gene: 7. The CDR3 sequence is CASSERTGRGYNEQFF. The CDR3 nucleotides read TGTGCCAGCAGTGAACGGACAGGGAGAGGGTACAATGAGCAGTTCTTC.

The chain joins TRBV2 to TRBJ2-1; 10 nucleotides agree with TRBD2. This CDR3 contains 15 residues. After removal of 6 bases from V and 6 bases from J, the junction contained 8 bases not matched to a gene. Germline values: CDR1 SNHLY, CDR2 FYNNEI. In nucleotides, the CDR3 is TGTGCCAGCAGGTATCTAGCGGGAGTACCCAATGAGCAGTTCTTC. The encoded protein is CASRYLAGVPNEQFF.